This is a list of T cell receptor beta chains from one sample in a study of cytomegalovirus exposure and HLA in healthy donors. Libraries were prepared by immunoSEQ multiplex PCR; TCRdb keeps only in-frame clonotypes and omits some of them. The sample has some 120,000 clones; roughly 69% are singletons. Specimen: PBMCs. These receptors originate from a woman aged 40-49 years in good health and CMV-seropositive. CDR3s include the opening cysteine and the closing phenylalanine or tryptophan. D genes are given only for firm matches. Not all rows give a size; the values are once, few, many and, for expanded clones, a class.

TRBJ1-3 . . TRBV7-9 TGTGCCAGCAGCTTAGCGTTTAAGGGGCCCTCTGGAAACACCATATATTTT CASSLAFKGPSGNTIYF
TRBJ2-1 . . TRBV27 TGTGCCAGCAGCCCATCATGGTACAGTGAGCAGTTCTTC CASSPSWYSEQFF
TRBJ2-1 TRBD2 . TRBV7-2 TGTGCCAGCAGCTTAGAGCGGGAGGGCCATCCGTTCTTC CASSLEREGHPFF
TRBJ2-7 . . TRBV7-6 TGTGCCAGCAGCCCCAGGGAATTTCCCTACGAGCAGTACTTC CASSPREFPYEQYF
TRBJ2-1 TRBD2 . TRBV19 TGTGCCAGTAGTATAGGACTAGCGGGACCTGAGCAGTTCTTC CASSIGLAGPEQFF
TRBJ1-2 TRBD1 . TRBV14 TGTGCCAGCAGCTCCGGGACAGGGGTAGGGGGCTACACCTTC CASSSGTGVGGYTF
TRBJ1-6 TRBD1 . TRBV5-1 TGCGCCAGCAGACTAGGGACAGGGGACTCACCCCTCCACTTC CASRLGTGDSPLHF
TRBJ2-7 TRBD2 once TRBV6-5 TGTGCCAGCAGTGAGCGGGACCCAGGCTACGAGCAGTACTTC CASSERDPGYEQYF
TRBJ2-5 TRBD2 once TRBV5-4 TGTGCCAGCAGCTTCTTTACTAGCGGGAGCCCAGAGACCCAGTACTTC CASSFFTSGSPETQYF
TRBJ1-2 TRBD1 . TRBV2 TGTGCCAGCAGAGGGACAGGAGCTAACTATGGCTACACCTTC CASRGTGANYGYTF
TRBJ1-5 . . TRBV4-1 TGCGCCAGCAGCCAAGGGAGCAGAGACAATCAGCCCCAGCATTTT CASSQGSRDNQPQHF
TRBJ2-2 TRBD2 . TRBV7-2 TGTGCCAGCAGCCCCCGACTAGCGGGAGCATGGGAGATCACCGGGGAGCTGTTTTTT CASSPRLAGAWEITGELFF
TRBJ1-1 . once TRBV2 TGTGCCAGCATGGAGGGGAGGACTGAAGCTTTCTTT CASMEGRTEAFF
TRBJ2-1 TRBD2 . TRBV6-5 TGTGCCAGCAGTTACGCTTGGACTAGCGGGAGTTATGAGCAGTTCTTC CASSYAWTSGSYEQFF
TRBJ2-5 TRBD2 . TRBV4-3 TGCGCCAGCGGATGGATATACGGGAGCGGGGCCCAGTACTTC CASGWIYGSGAQYF
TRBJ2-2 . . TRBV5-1 TGCGCCAGCAGCTTGGCCGTCGGGGTCGGGGAGCTGTTTTTT CASSLAVGVGELFF
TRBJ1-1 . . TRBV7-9 TGTGCCAGCAGCCCTCCCCCCGGGTCCCAAGCTTTCTTT CASSPPPGSQAFF
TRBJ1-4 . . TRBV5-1 TGCGCCAGCAGCCCCGGGACAACTAATGAAAAACTGTTTTTT CASSPGTTNEKLFF
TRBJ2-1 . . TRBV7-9 TGTGCCAGCAGCTTAGCAATCGGTGAGCAGTTCTTC CASSLAIGEQFF
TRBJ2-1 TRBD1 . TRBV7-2 TGTGCCAGCAGCTGGGGACAGTGGCAGTTCTTC CASSWGQWQFF
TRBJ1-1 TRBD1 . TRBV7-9 TGTGCCAGCAGCTTGACAGGGTCGAACACTGAAGCTTTCTTT CASSLTGSNTEAFF
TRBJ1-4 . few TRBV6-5 TGTGCCAGCAGTTACGGGGGAGGTGCTAATGAAAAACTGTTTTTT CASSYGGGANEKLFF
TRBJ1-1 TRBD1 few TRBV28 TGTGCCAGCAGTTCCCCTGGGACAGGGTCTGAAGCTTTCTTT CASSSPGTGSEAFF
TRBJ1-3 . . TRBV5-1 TGCGCCAGCAGCTTGTACTGGGACACTGGAAACACCATATATTTT CASSLYWDTGNTIYF
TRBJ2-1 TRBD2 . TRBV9 TGTGCCAGCAGCGTACTTACTAGCGGGAGCGGTGAGCAGTTCTTC CASSVLTSGSGEQFF
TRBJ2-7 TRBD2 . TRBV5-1 TGCGCCAGCAGCTTCCAGCGGGAGACCTACGAGCAGTACTTC CASSFQRETYEQYF
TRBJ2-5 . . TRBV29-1 TGCAGCGTTGCCCAGGGAAATAGGGAGACCCAGTACTTC CSVAQGNRETQYF
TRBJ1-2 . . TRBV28 TGTGCCAGCAGTTCAATCGGACGGAGCGGCTATGGCTACACCTTC CASSSIGRSGYGYTF
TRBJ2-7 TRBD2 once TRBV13 TGTGCCAGCAGCCACTCGACTAGCACTCTCGAGCAGTACTTC CASSHSTSTLEQYF
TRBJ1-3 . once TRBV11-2 TGTGCCAGCAGCTTAGATTCAGAAACTGGAAACACCATATATTTT CASSLDSETGNTIYF
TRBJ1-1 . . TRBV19 TGTGCCAAACACAACCCTGGTGAAGCTTTCTTT CAKHNPGEAFF
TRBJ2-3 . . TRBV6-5 TGTGCCAGCAGTTACTCAGGCGGCAGTAGCACAGATACGCAGTATTTT CASSYSGGSSTDTQYF
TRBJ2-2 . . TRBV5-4 TGTGCCAGCAGCCCCACAGCGAACACCGGGGAGCTGTTTTTT CASSPTANTGELFF
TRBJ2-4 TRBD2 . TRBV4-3 TGCGCCAGCAGCCCTGGGACTACCCGAGGGAACATTCAGTACTTC CASSPGTTRGNIQYF
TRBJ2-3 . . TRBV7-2 TGTGCCAGCAGCTTAGCCGGCGACGGGACTTTGACAGATACGCAGTATTTT CASSLAGDGTLTDTQYF
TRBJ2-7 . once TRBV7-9 TGTTCCAGCAGCGCGGGCCTTGGGGAGTACTTC CSSSAGLGEYF
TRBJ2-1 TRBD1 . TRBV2 TGTGCCCTCCCTCGGGGACAGGGGGCCTATGAGCAGTTCTTC CALPRGQGAYEQFF